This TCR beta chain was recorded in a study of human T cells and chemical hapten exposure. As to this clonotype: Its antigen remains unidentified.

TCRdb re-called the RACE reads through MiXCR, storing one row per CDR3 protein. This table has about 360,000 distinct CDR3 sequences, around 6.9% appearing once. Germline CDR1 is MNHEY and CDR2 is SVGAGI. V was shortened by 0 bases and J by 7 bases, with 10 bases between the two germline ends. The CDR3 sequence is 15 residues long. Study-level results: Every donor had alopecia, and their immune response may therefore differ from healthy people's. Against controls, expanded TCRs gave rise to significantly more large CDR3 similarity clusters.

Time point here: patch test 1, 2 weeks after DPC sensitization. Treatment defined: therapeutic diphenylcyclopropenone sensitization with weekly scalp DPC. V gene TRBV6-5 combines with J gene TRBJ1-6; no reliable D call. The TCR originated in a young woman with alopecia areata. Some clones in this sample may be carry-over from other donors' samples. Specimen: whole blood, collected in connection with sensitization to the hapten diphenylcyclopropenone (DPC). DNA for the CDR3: TGTGCCAGCAGTTACTCCGGGTTAGAGAATTCACCCCTCCACTTT. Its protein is CASSYSGLENSPLHF.